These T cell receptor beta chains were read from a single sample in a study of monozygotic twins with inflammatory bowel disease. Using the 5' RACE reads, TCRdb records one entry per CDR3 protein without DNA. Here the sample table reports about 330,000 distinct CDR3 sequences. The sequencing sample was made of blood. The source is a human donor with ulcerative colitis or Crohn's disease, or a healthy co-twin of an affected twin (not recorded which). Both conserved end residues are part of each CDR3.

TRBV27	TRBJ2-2	CASSSLIFTGELFF
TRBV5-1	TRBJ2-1	CASSLRRTGDNEQFF
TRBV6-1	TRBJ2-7	CASSSGPGPYEQYF
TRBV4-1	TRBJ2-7	CASSLQGLAVSSYEQYF
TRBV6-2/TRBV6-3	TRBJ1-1	CASSYSSIRPLWAAFF
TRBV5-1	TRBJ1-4	CASSPTSGGGEKLFF
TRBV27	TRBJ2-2	CASSFYGGDTGELFF
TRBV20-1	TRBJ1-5	CSASKSSLGNQPQHF
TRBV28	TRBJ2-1	CASRAGGSYNEQFF
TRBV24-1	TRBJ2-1	CATSKTSTGSVLGEQFF
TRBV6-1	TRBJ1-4	CASRAYSGATNEKLFF
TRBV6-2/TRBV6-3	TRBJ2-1	CASREQGRDEQFF
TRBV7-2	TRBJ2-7	CASSISDRAYEQYF
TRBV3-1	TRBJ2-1	CASSQGLVASPPFF
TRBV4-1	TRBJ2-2	CASSPHGGPTGELFF
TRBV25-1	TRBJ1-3	CASSEFLRGSGNTIYF
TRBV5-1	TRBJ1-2	CASSNPGRDYGYTF
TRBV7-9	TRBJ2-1	CASSSTGGKNNEQFF
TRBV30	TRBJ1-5	CAWSKSSNQPQHF
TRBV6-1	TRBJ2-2	CASIRVSYTEELFF
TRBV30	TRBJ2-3	CAWSVLGLAGGDTQYF
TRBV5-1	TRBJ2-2	CASSLFAGASGELFF
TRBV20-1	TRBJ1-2	CSAVGTGGNYGYTF
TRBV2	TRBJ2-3	CASKAHPSDTQYF
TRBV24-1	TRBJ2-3	CATRSRFKDTQYF
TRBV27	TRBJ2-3	CASKGTSGWGDTQYF
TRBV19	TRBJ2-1	CASSIQRHEQFF
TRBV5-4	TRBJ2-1	CASLARGSYNEQFF
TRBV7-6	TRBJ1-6	CASSLAGDRGNSPLHF
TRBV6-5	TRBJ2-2	CASSHRMGQTNTGELFF
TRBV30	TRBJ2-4	CAWRPQWGYAKNIQYF
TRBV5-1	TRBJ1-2	CASSLSGRANGYTF
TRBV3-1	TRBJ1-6	CASSPPGAPLHF
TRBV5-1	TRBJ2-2	CASSLEKIGGELFF
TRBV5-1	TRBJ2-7	CASSLDPGPGYEQYF
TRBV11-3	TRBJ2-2	CASSLVSRGELFF
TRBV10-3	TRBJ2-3	CAIGGLTDTQYF
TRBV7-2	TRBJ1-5	CASSPTVGGRQPQHF
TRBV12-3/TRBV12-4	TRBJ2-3	CTSSPILAGEADTQYF
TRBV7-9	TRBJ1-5	CASSSGGGYNQPQHF